The clone carrying this TCR beta chain turned up a few times. No antigen is known for it. The data belong to a study of CD8 T cells in ankylosing spondylitis. Study results and limitations: Some of the motif variants had earlier been found in reactive arthritis patients' fluid and blood.

Germline CDR1 is DFQATT and CDR2 is SNEGSKA (reference sequence). V was shortened by 0 bases and J by 1 base, with 9 bases between the two germline ends. This CDR3 has 14 amino acids. TCRdb recomputed calls from the 5' RACE reads with MiXCR, one row per CDR3 protein. The sample has approximately 300,000 distinct CDR3 sequences, under 25% seen once. The sequence came from a female donor with ankylosing spondylitis or in good health (not recorded which). The genes are TRBV20-1 and TRBJ1-1; D is unresolved. Source material: blood, either unsorted or a sorted T cell fraction (not recorded which). The CDR3 sequence: CSARDPRRNTEAFF. CDR3 in DNA: TGCAGTGCTAGAGATCCGAGGAGGAACACTGAAGCTTTCTTT.